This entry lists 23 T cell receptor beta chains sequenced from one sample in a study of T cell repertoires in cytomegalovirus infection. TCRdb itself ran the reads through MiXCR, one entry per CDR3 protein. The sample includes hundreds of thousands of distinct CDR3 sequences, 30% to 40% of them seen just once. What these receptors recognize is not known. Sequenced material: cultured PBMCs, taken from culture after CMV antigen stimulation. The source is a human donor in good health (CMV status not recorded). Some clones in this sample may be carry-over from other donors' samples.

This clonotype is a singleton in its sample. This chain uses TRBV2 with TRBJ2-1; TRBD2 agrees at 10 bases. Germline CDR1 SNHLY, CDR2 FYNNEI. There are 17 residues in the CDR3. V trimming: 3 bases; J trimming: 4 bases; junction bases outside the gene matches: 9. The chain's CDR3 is CASSDRLAGDKYNEQFF. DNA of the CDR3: TGTGCCAGCAGTGACAGACTAGCGGGTGACAAATACAATGAGCAGTTCTTC.

CDR3 protein: CASSGRPMNTEAFF. CDR3 nucleotide sequence: TGTGCCAGCAGTGGCAGACCCATGAACACTGAAGCTTTCTTT. The chain recombines TRBV6-2 or TRBV6-3 with TRBJ1-1; D remains unclear. The V end lost 5 bases, the J end lost 0 bases, and 10 bases lay between the germline ends. Germline CDR1 and CDR2: MNHEY and SVGEGT. This CDR3 has 14 amino acids.

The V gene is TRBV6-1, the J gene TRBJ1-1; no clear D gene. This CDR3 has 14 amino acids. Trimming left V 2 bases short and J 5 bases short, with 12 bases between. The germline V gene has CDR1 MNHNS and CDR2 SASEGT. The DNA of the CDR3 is TGTGCCAGCAGTGAAAGTGGCAGATCGACTGAAGCTTTCTTT. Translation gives CASSESGRSTEAFF.

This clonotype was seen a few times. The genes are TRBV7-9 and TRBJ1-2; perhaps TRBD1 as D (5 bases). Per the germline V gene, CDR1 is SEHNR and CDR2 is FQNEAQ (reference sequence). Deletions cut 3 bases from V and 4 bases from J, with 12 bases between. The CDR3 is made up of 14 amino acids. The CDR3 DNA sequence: TGTGCCAGCAGCTTGGGACTTACCCTCTATGGCTACACCTTC. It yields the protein CASSLGLTLYGYTF.

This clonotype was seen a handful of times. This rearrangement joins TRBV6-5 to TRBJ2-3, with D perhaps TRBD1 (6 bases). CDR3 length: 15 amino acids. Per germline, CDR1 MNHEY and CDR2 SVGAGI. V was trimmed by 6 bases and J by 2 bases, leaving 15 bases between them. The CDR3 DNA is TGTGCCAGCAGCTCGACAGGTTCTTACACAGATACGCAGTATTTT. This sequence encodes CASSSTGSYTDTQYF.

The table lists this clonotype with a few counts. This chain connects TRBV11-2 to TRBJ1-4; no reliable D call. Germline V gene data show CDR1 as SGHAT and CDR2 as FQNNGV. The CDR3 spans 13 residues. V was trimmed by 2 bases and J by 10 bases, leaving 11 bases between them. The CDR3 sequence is CASSLRAVGKLFF. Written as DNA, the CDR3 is TGTGCCAGCAGCTTAAGGGCGGTGGGAAAACTGTTTTTT.

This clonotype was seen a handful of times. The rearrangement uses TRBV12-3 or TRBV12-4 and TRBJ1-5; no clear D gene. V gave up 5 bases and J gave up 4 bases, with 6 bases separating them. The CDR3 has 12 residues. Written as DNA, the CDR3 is TGTGCCAGCAGTGACCTTAATCAGCCCCAGCATTTT. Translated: CASSDLNQPQHF.

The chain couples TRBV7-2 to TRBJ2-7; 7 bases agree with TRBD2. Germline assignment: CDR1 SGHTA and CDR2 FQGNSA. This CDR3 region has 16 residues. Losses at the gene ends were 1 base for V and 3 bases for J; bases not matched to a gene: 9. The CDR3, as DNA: TGTGCCAGCAGCTTAGGAGGGGAGGGCGGGATCTACGAGCAGTACTTC. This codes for CASSLGGEGGIYEQYF.

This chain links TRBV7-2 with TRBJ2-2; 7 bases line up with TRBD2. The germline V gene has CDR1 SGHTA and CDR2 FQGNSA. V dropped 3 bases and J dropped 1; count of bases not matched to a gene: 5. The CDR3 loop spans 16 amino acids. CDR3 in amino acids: CASSFRPGGNTGELFF. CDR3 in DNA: TGTGCCAGCAGCTTCCGCCCGGGGGGGAACACCGGGGAGCTGTTTTTT.

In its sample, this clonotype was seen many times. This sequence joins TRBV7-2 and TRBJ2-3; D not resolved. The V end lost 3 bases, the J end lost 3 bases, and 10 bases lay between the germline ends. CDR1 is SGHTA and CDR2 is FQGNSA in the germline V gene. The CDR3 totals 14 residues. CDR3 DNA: TGTGCCAGCAGCTTCAAGGGTTGGACAGATACGCAGTATTTT. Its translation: CASSFKGWTDTQYF.

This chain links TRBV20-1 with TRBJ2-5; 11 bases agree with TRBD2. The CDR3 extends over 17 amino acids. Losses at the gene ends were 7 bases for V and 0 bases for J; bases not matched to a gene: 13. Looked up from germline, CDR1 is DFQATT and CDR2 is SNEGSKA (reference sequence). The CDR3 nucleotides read TGCAGTGGAATCCCGGGACTAGCGGCCACGTACCAAGAGACCCAGTACTTC. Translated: CSGIPGLAATYQETQYF.

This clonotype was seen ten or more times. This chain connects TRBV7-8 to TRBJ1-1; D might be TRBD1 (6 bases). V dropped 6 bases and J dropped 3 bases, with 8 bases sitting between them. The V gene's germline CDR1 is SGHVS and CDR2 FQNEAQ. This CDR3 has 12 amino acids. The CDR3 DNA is TGTGCCAGCAGTAGGGGGTACACTGAAGCTTTCTTT. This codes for CASSRGYTEAFF.

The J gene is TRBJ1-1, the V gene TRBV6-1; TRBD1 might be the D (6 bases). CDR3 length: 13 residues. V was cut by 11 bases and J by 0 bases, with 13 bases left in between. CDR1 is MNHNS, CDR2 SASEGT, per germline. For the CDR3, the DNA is TGTGCCTGCCGGGGACAAATGAACACTGAAGCTTTCTTT. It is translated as CACRGQMNTEAFF.

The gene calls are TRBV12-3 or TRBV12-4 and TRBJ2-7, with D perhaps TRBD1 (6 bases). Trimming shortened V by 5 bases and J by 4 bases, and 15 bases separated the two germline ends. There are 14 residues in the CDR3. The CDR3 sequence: CASSVQGEKYEQYF. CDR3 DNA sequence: TGTGCCAGCAGTGTACAGGGAGAAAAGTACGAGCAGTACTTC.

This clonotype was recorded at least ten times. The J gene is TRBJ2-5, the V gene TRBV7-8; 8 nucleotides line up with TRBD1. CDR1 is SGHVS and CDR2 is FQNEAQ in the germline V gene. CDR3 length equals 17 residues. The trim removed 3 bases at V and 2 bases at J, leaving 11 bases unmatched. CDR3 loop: CASSFSMGQARQETQYF. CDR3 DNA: TGTGCCAGCAGCTTCTCGATGGGACAGGCAAGACAAGAGACCCAGTACTTC.

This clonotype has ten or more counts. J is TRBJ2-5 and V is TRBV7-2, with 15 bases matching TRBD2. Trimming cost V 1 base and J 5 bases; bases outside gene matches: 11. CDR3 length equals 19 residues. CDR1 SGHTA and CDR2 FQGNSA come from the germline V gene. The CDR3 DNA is TGTGCCAGCAGCTTAGGCTATTCCGGGACTAGCGGGAGGAAGGAGACCCAGTACTTC. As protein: CASSLGYSGTSGRKETQYF. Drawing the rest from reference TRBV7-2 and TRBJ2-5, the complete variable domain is GAGVSQSPSNKVTEKGKDVELRCDPISGHTALYWYRQSLGQGLEFLIYFQGNSAPDKSGLPSDRFSAERTGGSVSTLTIQRTQQEDSAVYLCASSLGYSGTSGRKETQYFGPGTRLLVL.

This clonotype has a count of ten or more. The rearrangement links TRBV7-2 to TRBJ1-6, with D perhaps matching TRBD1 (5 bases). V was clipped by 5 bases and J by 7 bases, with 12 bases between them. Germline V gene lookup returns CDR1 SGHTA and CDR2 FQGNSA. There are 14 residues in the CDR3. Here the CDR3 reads CASSPPYRNSPLHF. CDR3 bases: TGTGCCAGCAGCCCGCCGTACAGGAATTCACCCCTCCACTTT.

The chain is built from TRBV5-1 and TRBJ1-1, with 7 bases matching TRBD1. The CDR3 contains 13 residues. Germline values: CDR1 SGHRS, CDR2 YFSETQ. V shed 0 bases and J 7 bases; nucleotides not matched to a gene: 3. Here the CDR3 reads CASSLGGQDEAFF. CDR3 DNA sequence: TGCGCCAGCAGCTTGGGTGGACAGGATGAAGCTTTCTTT.

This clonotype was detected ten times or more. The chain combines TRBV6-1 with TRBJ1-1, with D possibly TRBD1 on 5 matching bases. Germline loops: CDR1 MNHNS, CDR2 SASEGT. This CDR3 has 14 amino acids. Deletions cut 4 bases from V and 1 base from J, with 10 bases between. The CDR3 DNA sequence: TGTGCCAGCAGTGTCGACAGAGGGAACACTGAAGCTTTCTTT. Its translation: CASSVDRGNTEAFF.

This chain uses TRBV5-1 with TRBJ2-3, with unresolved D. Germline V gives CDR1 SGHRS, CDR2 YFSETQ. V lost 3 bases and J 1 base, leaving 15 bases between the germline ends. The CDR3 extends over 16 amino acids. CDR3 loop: CASSYPPASGTDTQYF. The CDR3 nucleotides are TGCGCCAGCAGCTACCCCCCGGCTTCTGGCACAGATACGCAGTATTTT.

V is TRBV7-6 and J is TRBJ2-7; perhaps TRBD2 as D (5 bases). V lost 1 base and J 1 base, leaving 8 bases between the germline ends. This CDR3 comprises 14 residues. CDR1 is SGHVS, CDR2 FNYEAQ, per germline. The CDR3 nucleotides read TGTGCCAGCAGCTTAGACGGGAAATCCTACGAGCAGTACTTC. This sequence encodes CASSLDGKSYEQYF. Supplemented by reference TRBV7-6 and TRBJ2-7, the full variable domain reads GAGVSQSPRYKVTKRGQDVALRCDPISGHVSLYWYRQALGQGPEFLTYFNYEAQQDKSGLPNDRFSAERPEGSISTLTIQRTEQRDSAMYRCASSLDGKSYEQYFGPGTRLTVT.

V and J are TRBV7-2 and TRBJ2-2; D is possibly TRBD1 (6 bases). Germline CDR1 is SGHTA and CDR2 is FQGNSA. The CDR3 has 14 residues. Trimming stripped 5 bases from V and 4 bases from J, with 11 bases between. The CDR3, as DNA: TGTGCCAGCAGCCCGGACAGCTTCACCGGGGAGCTGTTTTTT. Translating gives CASSPDSFTGELFF.

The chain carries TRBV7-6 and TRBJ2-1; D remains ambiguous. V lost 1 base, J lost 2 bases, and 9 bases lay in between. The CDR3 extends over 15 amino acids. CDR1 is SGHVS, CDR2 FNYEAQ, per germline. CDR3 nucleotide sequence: TGTGCCAGCAGCTTAGGAGGACCGGCCTACAATGAGCAGTTCTTC. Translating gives CASSLGGPAYNEQFF.